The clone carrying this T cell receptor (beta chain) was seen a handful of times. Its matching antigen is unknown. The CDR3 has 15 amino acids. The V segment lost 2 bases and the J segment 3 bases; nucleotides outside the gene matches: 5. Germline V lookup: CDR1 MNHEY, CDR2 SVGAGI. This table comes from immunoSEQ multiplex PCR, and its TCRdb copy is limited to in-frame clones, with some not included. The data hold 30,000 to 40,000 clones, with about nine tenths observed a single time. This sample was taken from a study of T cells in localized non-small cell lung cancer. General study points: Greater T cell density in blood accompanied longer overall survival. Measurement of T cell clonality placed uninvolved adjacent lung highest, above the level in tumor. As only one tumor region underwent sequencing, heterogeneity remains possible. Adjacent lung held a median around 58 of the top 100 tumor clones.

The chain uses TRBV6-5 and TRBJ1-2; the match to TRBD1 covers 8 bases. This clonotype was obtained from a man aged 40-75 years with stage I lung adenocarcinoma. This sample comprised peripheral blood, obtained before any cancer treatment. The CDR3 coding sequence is TGTGCCAGCAGTTACGGGACAGGCACTCACTATGGCTACACCTTC. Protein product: CASSYGTGTHYGYTF.